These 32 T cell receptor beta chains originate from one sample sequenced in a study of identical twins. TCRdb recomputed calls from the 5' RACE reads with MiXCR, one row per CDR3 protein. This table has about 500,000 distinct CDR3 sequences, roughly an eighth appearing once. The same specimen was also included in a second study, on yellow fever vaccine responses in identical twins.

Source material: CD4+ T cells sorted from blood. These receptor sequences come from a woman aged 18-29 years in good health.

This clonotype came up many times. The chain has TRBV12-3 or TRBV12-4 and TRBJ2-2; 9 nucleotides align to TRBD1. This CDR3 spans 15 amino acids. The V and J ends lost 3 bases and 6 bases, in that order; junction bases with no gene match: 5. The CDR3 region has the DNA TGTGCCAGCAGTTTGGGACAGGGTTGGGCCGGGGAGCTGTTTTTT. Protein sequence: CASSLGQGWAGELFF.

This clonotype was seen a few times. For the CDR3, the DNA is TGTGCCAGCAGCCAATCGAATACGCAGTATTTT. Translation gives CASSQSNTQYF. The gene calls are TRBV3-1 and TRBJ2-3; D unresolved. This CDR3 contains 11 residues. Germline V gene lookup returns CDR1 LGHDT and CDR2 YNNKEL (reference sequence). V was cut by 2 bases and J by 7 bases, with 4 bases left in between.

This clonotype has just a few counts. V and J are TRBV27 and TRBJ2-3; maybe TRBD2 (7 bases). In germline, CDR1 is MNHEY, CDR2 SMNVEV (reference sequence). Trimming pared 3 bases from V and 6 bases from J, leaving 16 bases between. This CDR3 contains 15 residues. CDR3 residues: CASSLRGRAADTQYF. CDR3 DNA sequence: TGTGCCAGCAGTTTGAGGGGGAGGGCCGCGGATACGCAGTATTTT.

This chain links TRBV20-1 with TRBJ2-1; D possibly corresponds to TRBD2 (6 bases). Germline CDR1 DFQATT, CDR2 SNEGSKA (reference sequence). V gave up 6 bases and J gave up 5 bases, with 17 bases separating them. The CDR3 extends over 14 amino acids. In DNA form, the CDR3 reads TGCAGTGCAGGCACCGGGACTCTAAACAATGAGCAGTTCTTC. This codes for CSAGTGTLNNEQFF.

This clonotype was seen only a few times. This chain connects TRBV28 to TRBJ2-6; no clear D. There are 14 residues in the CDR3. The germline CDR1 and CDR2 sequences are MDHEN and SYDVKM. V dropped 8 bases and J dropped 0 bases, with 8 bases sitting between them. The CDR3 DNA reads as TGTGCCAGCGAAGTATTCTCTGGGGCCAACGTCCTGACTTTC. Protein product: CASEVFSGANVLTF.

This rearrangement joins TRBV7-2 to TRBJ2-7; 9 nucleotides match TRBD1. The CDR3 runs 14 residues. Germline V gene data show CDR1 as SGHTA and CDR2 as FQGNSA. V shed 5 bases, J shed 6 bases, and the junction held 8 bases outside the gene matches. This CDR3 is CASSLGTGIAEQYF. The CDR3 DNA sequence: TGTGCCAGCAGCCTAGGGACAGGGATCGCCGAGCAGTACTTC.

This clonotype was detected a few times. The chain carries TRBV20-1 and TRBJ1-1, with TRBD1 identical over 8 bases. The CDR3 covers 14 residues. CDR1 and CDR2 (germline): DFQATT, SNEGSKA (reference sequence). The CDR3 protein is CSEVLGTGNTEAFF. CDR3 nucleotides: TGCAGCGAAGTCCTTGGGACAGGGAACACTGAAGCTTTCTTT.

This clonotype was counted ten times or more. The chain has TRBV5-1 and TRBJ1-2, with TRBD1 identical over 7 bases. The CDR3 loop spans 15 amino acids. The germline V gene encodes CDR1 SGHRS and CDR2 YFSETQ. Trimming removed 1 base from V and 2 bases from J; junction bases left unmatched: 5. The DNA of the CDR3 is TGCGCCAGCAGCTTGCCGGGACAGCAAAACTATGGCTACACCTTC. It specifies CASSLPGQQNYGYTF.

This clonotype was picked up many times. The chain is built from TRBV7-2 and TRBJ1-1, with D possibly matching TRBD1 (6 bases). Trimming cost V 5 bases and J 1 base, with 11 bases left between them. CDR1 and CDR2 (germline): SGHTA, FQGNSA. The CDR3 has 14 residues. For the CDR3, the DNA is TGTGCCAGCAGCATACAGGGAGGGAACACTGAAGCTTTCTTT. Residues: CASSIQGGNTEAFF.

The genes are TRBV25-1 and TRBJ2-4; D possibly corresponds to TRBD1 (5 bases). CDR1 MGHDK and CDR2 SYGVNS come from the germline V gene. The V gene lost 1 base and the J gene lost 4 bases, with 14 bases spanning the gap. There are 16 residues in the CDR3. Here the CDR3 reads CASSESWGALKNIQYF. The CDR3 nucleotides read TGTGCCAGCAGTGAATCGTGGGGCGCCCTGAAAAACATTCAGTACTTC.

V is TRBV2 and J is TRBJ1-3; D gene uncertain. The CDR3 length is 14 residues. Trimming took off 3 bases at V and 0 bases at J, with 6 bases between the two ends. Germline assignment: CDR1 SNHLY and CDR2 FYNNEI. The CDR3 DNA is TGTGCCAGCAGTGATACACTCTCTGGAAACACCATATATTTT. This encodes CASSDTLSGNTIYF.

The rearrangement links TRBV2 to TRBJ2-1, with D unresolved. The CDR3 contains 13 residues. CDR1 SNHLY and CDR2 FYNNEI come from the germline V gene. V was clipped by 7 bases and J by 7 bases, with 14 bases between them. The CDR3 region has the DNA TGTGCCAGCACTACACTTTCAACTAATGAGCAGTTCTTC. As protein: CASTTLSTNEQFF. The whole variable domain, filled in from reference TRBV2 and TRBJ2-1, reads EPEVTQTPSHQVTQMGQEVILRCVPISNHLYFYWYRQILGQKVEFLVSFYNNEISEKSEIFDDQFSVERPDGSNFTLKIRSTKLEDSAMYFCASTTLSTNEQFFGPGTRLTVL.

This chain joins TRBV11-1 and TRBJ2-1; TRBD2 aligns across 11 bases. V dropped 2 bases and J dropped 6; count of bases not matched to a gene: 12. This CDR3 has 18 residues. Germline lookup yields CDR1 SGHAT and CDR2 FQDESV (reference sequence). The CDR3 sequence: CASSLKVVAGGPSNEQFF. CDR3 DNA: TGTGCCAGCAGCTTAAAGGTGGTAGCGGGAGGGCCAAGCAATGAGCAGTTCTTC.

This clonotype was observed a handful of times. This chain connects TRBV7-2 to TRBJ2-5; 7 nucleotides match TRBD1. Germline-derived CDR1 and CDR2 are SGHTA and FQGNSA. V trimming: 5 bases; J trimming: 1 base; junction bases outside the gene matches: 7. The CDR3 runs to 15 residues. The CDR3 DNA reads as TGTGCCAGCAGCCCCCGACAGGGAACCCAAGAGACCCAGTACTTC. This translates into CASSPRQGTQETQYF.

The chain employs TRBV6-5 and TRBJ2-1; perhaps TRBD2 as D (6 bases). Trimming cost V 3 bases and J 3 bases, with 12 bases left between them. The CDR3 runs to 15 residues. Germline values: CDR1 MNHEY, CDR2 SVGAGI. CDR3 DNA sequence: TGTGCCAGCAGTTATGGCGGGATCAACTACAATGAGCAGTTCTTC. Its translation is CASSYGGINYNEQFF.

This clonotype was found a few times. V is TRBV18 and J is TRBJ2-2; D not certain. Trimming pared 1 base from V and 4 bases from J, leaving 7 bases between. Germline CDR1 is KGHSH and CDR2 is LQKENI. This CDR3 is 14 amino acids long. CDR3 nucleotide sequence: TGTGCCAGCTCACCACGTCGGCCCACCGGGGAGCTGTTTTTT. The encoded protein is CASSPRRPTGELFF.

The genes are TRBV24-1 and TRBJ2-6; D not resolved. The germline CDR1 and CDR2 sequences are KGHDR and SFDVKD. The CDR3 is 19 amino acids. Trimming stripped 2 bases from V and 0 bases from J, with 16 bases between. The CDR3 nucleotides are TGTGCCACCAGTGATTATAGGAAGGGAATCCGCTCTGGGGCCAACGTCCTGACTTTC. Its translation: CATSDYRKGIRSGANVLTF.

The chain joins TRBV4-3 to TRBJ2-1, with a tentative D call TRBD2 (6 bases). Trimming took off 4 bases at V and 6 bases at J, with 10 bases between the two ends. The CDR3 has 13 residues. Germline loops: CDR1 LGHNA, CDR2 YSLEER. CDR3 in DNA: TGCGCCAGCAGCCCCGGGACTTTCAATGAGCAGTTCTTC. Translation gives CASSPGTFNEQFF.

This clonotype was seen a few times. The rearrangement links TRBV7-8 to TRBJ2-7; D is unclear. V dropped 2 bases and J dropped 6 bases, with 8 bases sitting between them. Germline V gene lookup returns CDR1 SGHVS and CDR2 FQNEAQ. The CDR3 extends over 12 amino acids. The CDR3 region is CASSLKESEQYF. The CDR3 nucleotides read TGTGCCAGCAGCTTAAAAGAGAGCGAGCAGTACTTC.

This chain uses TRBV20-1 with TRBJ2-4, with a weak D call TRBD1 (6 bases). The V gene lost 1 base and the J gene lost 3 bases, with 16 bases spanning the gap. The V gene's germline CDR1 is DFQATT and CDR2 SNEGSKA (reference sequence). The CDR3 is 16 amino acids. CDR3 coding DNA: TGCAGTGCTAGAGGGGCACAGGGCTCTGACAAAAACATTCAGTACTTC. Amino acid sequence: CSARGAQGSDKNIQYF.

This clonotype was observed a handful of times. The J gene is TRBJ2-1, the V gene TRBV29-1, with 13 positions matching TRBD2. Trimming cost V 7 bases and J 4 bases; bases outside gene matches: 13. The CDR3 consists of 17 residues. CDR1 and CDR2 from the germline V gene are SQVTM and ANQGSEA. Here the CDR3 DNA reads TGCAGCGCCCGGACTAGCGGGAGCGGGGTGGGGTACAATGAGCAGTTCTTC. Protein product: CSARTSGSGVGYNEQFF.

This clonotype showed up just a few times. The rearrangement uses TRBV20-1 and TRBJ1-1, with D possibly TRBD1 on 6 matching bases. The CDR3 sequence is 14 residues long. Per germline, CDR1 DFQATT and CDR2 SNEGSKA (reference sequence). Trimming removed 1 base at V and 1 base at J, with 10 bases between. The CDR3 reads CSARVGTTNTEAFF. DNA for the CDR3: TGCAGTGCTAGAGTCGGGACAACGAACACTGAAGCTTTCTTT.

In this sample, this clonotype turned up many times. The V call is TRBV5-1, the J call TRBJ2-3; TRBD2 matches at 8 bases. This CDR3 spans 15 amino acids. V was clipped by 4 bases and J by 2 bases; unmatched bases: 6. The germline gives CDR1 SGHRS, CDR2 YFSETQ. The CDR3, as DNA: TGCGCCAGCAGCCCCGGACTAGCAACCACAGATACGCAGTATTTT. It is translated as CASSPGLATTDTQYF.

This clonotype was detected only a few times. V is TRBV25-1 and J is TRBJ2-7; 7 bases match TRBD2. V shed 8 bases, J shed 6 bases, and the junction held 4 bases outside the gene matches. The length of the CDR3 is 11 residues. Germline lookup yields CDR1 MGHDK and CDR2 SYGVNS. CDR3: CASGREGEQYF. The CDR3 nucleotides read TGTGCCAGCGGTAGGGAGGGCGAGCAGTACTTC.

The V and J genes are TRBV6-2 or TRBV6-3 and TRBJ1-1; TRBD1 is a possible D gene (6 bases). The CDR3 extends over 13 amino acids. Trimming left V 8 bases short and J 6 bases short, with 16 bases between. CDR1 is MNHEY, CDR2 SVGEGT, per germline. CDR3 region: CASRWGPTAEAFF. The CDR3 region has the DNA TGTGCCAGCCGGTGGGGGCCGACAGCTGAAGCTTTCTTT.

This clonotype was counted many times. CDR3 region: CASRPASGGKNEQYF. In DNA, the CDR3 is TGTGCCAGCAGACCGGCTAGCGGGGGTAAAAACGAGCAGTACTTC. The chain carries TRBV7-8 and TRBJ2-7; 10 positions agree with TRBD2. The CDR3 runs to 15 residues. The V and J ends lost 6 bases and 5 bases, in that order; junction bases with no gene match: 10. Germline CDR1 is SGHVS and CDR2 is FQNEAQ.

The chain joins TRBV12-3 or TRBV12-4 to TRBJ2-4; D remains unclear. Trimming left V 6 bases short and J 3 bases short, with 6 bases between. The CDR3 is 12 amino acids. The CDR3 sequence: CASSRNKNIQYF. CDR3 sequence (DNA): TGTGCCAGCAGCCGTAACAAAAACATTCAGTACTTC.

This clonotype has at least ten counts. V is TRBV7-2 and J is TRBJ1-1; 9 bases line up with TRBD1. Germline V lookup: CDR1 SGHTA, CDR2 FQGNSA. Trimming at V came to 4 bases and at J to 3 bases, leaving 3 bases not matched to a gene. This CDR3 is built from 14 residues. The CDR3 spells CASSSGQGHTEAFF. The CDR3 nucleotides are TGTGCCAGCAGCTCGGGACAGGGTCACACTGAAGCTTTCTTT.

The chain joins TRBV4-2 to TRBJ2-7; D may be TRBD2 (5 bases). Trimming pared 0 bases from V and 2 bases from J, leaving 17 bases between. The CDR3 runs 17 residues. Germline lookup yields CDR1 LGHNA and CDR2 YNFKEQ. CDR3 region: CASSQDWTETGTYEQYF. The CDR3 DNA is TGTGCCAGCAGCCAAGATTGGACCGAAACGGGAACCTACGAGCAGTACTTC.

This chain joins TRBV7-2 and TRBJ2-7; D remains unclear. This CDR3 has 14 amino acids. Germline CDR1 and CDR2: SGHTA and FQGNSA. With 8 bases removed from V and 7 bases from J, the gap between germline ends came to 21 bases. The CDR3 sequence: CASRMDGYLGEQYF. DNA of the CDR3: TGTGCCAGCCGAATGGACGGCTACTTAGGGGAGCAGTACTTC. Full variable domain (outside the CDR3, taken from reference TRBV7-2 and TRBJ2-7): GAGVSQSPSNKVTEKGKDVELRCDPISGHTALYWYRQSLGQGLEFLIYFQGNSAPDKSGLPSDRFSAERTGGSVSTLTIQRTQQEDSAVYLCASRMDGYLGEQYFGPGTRLTVT.

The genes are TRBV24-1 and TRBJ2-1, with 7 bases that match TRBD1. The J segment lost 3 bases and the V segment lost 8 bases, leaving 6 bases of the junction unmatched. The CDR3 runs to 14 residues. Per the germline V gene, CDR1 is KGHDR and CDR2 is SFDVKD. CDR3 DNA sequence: TGTGCCACCACAGGGGGTGGTAACTACAATGAGCAGTTCTTC. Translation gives CATTGGGNYNEQFF.

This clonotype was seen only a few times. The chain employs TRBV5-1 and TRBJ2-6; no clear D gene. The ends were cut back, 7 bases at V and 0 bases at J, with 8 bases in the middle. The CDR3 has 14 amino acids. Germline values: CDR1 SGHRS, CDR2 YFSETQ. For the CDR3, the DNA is TGCGCCAGCCAGACGGACTCTGGGGCCAACGTCCTGACTTTC. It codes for CASQTDSGANVLTF.